This T cell receptor (beta chain) derives from a study of OX40 agonist ivuxolimab in advanced cancers. Libraries were prepared by immunoSEQ multiplex PCR; TCRdb keeps only in-frame clonotypes and omits some of them. The sample contains 60,000 to 85,000 clones, about nine tenths of which appear only once. Looked up from germline, CDR1 is MNHEY and CDR2 is SVGAGI. Trimming cost V 6 bases and J 0 bases, with 9 bases left between them. The length of the CDR3 is 14 residues. The genes are TRBV6-5 and TRBJ1-3; tentatively, D is TRBD1 (5 bases). The TCR originated in an adult with an advanced solid tumor such as melanoma, head and neck, liver or kidney cancer. The sequencing used CD4+ or CD8+ T cells sorted from blood, collected in a trial of the OX40 agonist ivuxolimab. This chain's CDR3 is CASRQGFSGNTIYF. The CDR3 nucleotides are TGTGCCAGCAGGCAGGGATTCTCTGGAAACACCATATATTTT.